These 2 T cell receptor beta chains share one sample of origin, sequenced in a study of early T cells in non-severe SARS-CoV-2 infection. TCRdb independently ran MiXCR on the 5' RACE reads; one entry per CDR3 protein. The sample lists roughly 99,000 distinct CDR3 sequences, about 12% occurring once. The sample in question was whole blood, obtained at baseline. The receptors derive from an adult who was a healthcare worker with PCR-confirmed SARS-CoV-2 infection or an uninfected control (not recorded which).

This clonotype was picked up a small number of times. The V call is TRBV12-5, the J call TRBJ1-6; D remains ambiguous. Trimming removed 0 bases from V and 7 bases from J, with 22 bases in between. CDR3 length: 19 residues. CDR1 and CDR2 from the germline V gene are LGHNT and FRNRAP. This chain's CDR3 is CASGLVIPLTARRNSPLHF. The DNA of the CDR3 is TGTGCTAGTGGTTTGGTAATTCCCCTTACGGCCCGAAGGAATTCACCCCTCCACTTT.

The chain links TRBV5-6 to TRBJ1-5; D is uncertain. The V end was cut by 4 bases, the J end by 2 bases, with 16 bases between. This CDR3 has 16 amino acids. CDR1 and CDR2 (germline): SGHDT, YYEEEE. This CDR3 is CASSPSVGVGNQPQHF. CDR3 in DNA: TGTGCCAGCAGCCCCTCCGTCGGGGTTGGCAATCAGCCCCAGCATTTT.